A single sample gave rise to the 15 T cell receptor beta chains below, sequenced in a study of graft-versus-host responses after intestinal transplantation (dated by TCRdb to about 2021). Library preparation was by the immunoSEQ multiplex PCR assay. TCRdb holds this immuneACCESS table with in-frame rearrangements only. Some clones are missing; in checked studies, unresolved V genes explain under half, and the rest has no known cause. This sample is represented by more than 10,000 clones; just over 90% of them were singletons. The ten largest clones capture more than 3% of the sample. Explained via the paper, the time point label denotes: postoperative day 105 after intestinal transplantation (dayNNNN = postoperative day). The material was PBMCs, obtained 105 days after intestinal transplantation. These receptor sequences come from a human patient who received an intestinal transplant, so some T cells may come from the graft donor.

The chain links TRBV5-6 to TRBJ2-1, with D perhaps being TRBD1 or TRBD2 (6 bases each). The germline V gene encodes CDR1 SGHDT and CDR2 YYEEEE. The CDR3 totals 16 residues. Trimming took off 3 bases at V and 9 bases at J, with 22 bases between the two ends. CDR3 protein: CASSSPGAVAIGEQFF. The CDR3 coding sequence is TGTGCCAGCAGCTCCCCGGGGGCCGTGGCGATCGGTGAGCAGTTCTTC.

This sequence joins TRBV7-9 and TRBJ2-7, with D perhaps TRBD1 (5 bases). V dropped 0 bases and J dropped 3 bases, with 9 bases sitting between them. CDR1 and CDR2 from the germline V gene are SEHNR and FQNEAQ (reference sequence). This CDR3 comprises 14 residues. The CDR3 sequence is CASSLAVGVYEQYF. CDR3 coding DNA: TGTGCCAGCAGCTTAGCGGTAGGGGTCTACGAGCAGTACTTC.

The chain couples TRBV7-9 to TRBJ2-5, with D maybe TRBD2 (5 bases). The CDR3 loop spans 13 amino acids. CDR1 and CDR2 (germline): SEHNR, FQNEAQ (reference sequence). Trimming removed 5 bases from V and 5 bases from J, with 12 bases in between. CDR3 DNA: TGTGCCAGCAGCCCCTCTGGGAGTGAGACCCAGTACTTC. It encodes CASSPSGSETQYF. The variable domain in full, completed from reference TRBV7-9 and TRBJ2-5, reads DTGVSQNPRHKITKRGQNVTFRCDPISEHNRLYWYRQTLGQGPEFLTYFQNEAQLEKSRLLSDRFSAERPKGSFSTLEIQRTEQGDSAMYLCASSPSGSETQYFGPGTRLLVL.

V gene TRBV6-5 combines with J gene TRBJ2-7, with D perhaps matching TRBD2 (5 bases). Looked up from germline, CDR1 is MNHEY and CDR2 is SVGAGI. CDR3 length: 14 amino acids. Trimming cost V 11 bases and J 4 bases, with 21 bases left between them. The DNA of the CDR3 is TGTGCCGCAAGTAGCGATTCGCCCGTATACGAGCAGTACTTC. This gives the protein CAASSDSPVYEQYF.

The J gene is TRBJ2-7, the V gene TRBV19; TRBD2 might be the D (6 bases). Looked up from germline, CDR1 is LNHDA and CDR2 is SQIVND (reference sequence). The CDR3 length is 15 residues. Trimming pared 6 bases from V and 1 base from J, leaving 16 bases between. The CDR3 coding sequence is TGTGCCAGTAGCCGTACCGGGACTGATTCCTACGAGCAGTACTTC. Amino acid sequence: CASSRTGTDSYEQYF.

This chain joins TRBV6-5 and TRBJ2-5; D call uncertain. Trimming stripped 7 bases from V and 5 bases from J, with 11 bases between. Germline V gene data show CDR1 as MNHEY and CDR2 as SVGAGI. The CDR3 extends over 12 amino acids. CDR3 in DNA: TGTGCCAGCATATCTCAAACTGAGACCCAGTACTTC. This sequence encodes CASISQTETQYF.

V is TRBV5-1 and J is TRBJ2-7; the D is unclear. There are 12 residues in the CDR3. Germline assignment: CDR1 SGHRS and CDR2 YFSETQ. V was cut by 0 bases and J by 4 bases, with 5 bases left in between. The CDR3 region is CASSLVSYEQYF. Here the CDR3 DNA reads TGCGCCAGCAGCTTGGTCTCTTACGAGCAGTACTTC.

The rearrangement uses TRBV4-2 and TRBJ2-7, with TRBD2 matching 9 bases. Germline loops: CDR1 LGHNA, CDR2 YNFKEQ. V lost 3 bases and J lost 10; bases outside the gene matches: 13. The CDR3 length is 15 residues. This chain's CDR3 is CASSQAGTSSNFQYF. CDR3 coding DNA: TGTGCCAGCAGCCAGGCCGGGACTAGCAGCAATTTTCAGTACTTC.

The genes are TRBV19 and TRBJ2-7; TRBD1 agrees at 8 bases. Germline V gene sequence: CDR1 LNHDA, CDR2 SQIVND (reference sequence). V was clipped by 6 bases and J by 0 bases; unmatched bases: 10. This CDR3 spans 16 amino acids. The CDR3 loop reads CASRGPPGQDSYEQYF. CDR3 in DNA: TGTGCCAGTAGGGGCCCCCCGGGACAGGACTCCTACGAGCAGTACTTC.

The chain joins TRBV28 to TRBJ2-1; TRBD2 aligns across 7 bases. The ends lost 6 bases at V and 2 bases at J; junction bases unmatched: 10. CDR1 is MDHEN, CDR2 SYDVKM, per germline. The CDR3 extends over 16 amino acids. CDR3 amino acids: CASSALGSGPYNEQFF. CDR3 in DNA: TGTGCCAGCAGCGCTCTGGGTAGCGGGCCCTACAATGAGCAGTTCTTC.

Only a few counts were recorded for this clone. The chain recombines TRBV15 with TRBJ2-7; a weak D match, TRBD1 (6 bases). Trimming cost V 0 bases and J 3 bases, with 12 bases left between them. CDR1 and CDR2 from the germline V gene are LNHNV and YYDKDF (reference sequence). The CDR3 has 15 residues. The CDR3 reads CATSRDREGGYEQYF. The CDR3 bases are TGTGCCACCAGCAGAGATCGTGAAGGGGGCTACGAGCAGTACTTC.

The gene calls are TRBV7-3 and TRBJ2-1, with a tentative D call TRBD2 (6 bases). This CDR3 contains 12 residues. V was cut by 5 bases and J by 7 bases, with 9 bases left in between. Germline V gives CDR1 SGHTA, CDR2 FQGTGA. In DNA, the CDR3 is TGTGCCAGCAGCCCAGGGAGGAATGAGCAGTTCTTC. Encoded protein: CASSPGRNEQFF.

The CDR3 here is CASSLGLAISEQFF. For the CDR3, the DNA is TGTGCCAGCAGCCTAGGACTAGCGATTAGTGAGCAGTTCTTC. V is TRBV2 and J is TRBJ2-1, with 9 bases aligning to TRBD2. J was trimmed by 9 bases and V by 6 bases; bases with no gene match: 9. Germline CDR1 is SNHLY and CDR2 is FYNNEI. The CDR3 has 14 amino acids.

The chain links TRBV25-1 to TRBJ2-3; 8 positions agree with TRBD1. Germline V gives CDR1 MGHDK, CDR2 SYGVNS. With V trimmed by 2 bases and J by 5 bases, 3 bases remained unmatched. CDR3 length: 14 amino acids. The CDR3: CASSEQGARDTQYF. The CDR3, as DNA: TGTGCCAGCAGTGAACAGGGGGCGCGAGATACGCAGTATTTT. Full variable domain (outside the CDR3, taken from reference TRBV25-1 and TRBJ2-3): EADIYQTPRYLVIGTGKKITLECSQTMGHDKMYWYQQDPGMELHLIHYSYGVNSTEKGDLSSESTVSRIRTEHFPLTLESARPSHTSQYLCASSEQGARDTQYFGPGTRLTVL.

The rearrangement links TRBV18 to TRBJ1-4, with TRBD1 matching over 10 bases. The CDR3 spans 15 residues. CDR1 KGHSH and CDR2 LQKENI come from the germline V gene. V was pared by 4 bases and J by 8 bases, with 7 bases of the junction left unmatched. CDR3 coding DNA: TGTGCCAGCTCACTCCCGGGACAGGGGCAGGAAAAACTGTTTTTT. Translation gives CASSLPGQGQEKLFF.